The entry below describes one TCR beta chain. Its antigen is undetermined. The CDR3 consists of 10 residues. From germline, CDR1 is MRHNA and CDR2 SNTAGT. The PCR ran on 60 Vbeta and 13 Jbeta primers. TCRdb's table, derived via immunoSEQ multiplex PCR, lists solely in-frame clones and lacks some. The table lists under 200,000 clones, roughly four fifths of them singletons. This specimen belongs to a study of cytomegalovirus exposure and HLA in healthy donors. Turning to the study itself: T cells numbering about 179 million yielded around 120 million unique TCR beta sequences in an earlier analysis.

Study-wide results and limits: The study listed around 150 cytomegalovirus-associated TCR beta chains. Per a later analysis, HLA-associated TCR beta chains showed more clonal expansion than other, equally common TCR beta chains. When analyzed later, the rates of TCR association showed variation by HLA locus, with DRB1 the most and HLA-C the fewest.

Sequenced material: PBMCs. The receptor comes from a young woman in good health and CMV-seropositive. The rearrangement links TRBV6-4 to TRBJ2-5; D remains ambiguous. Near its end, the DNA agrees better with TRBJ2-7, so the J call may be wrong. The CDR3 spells CASARYEQYF. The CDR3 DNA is TGTGCCAGCGCCAGGTACGAGCAGTACTTC.